A single sample gave rise to the 3 T cell receptor beta chains below, sequenced in a study of Ad26.COV2.S vaccination and SARS-CoV-2 variants. Specified treatment: around 19 received Ad26.COV2.S at low or high dose, single or two shots; roughly five received placebo; per-sample allocation not given. The investigators took samples on day 63 after the first vaccine or placebo injection. Assay: immunoSEQ multiplex PCR; the TCRdb copy retains only in-frame clones and omits some. The sample includes about 450,000 clones, 85% to 90% of them seen just once. The material sequenced was peripheral blood, taken in a trial of Ad26.COV2.S vaccine versus placebo. All receptors come from a person aged 18-65 years who received the Ad26.COV2.S COVID-19 vaccine or a placebo.

The V and J genes are TRBV9 and TRBJ1-6; D is undetermined. The CDR3 loop spans 14 amino acids. The germline V gene encodes CDR1 SGDLS and CDR2 YYNGEE. V lost 4 bases, J lost 7 bases, and 12 bases lay in between. DNA of the CDR3: TGTGCCAGCAGCTCTCGAACCCAAAATTCACCCCTCCACTTT. It encodes CASSSRTQNSPLHF. Looking up the rest from reference TRBV9 and TRBJ1-6 gives the full variable domain: DSGVTQTPKHLITATGQRVTLRCSPRSGDLSVYWYQQSLDQGLQFLIQYYNGEERAKGNILERFSAQQFPDLHSELNLSSLELGDSALYFCASSSRTQNSPLHFGNGTRLTVT.

In its sample, this clone was seen once. J is TRBJ1-1 and V is TRBV3-1 (or the pseudogene TRBV3-2), with a tentative D call TRBD1 (5 bases). The CDR3 extends over 12 amino acids. Between the trimmed V and J ends, which lost 10 bases and 5 bases, there was a span of 14 bases. Germline CDR1 and CDR2: LGHDT and YNNKEL (reference sequence). CDR3 in DNA: TGTGCCACCGGGGGGTGGGGGACTGAAGCTTTCTTT. Its protein is CATGGWGTEAFF.

This clone appeared a few times. The chain carries TRBV4-2 and TRBJ2-2, with unresolved D. The CDR3 consists of 15 residues. The germline gives CDR1 LGHNA, CDR2 YNFKEQ. Trimming took 4 bases from V and 3 from J, leaving 12 bases between them. CDR3 sequence: CASSRSARDTGELFF. The CDR3 nucleotides are TGTGCCAGCAGCCGCTCTGCCAGAGACACCGGGGAGCTGTTTTTT.